This TCR beta chain was documented in a study of blood T cell repertoires in COVID-19. Study as a whole: The analysed material was cDNA or gDNA that came from T cells, B-cell-depleted T cells, or PBMCs.

V lost 6 bases, J lost 7 bases, and 14 bases stayed unmatched. CDR1 and CDR2 (germline): SNHLY, FYNNEI. The CDR3 is 16 residues long. The repertoire was sequenced with immunoSEQ multiplex PCR; TCRdb's copy has only in-frame clones and lacks some. The sample yields 52,000 or so clones, roughly 90% seen once. The genes are TRBV2 and TRBJ2-2; TRBD2 agrees at 7 bases. This receptor was identified in a woman older than 75 with acute or convalescent COVID-19. The sequencing input was peripheral blood. CDR3 amino acids: CASRGGTSRGSGELFF. CDR3 DNA sequence: TGTGCCAGCAGGGGAGGGACTTCCCGGGGCAGCGGGGAGCTGTTTTTT.